Listed below are T cell receptor beta chains from one sample, sequenced in a study of shared clonotypes between healthy human individuals. Clones were read by immunoSEQ multiplex PCR, and TCRdb kept only the in-frame ones, dropping some. The sample has 1.4 million to 1.5 million clones, around 97% seen once. The sample comprised naive CD4+ T cells sorted from blood. These receptors were collected from a man aged 25 to 40 in good health. The CDR3 runs from the conserved cysteine through the conserved F or W. The D gene is left open where the match is weak. Size is stated for part of the rows, as once, few or many counts, or as a class when the clone is expanded.

TRBJ2-7 | TRBD1 | NA | TRBV5-4 | TGTGCCAGCAGCAGAAACCGGGACAGGGTGAGGGAGCAGTACTTC | CASSRNRDRVREQYF
TRBJ2-1 | TRBD2 | once | TRBV10-3 | TGTGCCATCAGGGGACTAGCAGGCAATGAGCAGTTCTTC | CAIRGLAGNEQFF
TRBJ1-1 | NA | NA | TRBV5-1 | TGCGCCAGCAGCTTGATCGGATTTGGAAACACTGAAGCTTTCTTT | CASSLIGFGNTEAFF
TRBJ1-1 | NA | NA | TRBV7-2 | TGTGCCAGCAGCACGACAGTACTTGAAGCTTTCTTT | CASSTTVLEAFF
TRBJ2-4 | NA | NA | TRBV10-2 | TGCGCCAGCAGGTTACAGGGCTCCAAAAACATTCAGTACTTC | CASRLQGSKNIQYF
TRBJ2-5 | NA | NA | TRBV18 | TGTGCCAGCTCACCAAGTCGTGTGGGGCCGGGAGAGACCCAGTACTTC | CASSPSRVGPGETQYF
TRBJ2-5 | TRBD1 | NA | TRBV7-3 | TGTGCCAGCAGTAAGGGGGCAGCGGAGACCCAGTACTTC | CASSKGAAETQYF
TRBJ2-7 | NA | NA | TRBV20-1 | TGCAGTGCTAGAGGACAGAGAACTGCGGTCTTC | CSARGQRTAVF
TRBJ2-5 | TRBD1 | NA | TRBV18 | TGTGCCAGCTCACCAATCCCCCTAGGACAGGACCAAGAGACCCAGTACTTC | CASSPIPLGQDQETQYF
TRBJ2-5 | NA | NA | TRBV19 | TGTGCCAGTAGTATATGGGGGCAGGTTGAGACCCAGTACTTC | CASSIWGQVETQYF
TRBJ2-2 | NA | once | TRBV5-4 | TGTGCCAGCAGCTCGCGAGTCACCGGGGAGCTGTTTTTT | CASSSRVTGELFF
TRBJ2-1 | NA | NA | TRBV7-8 | TGTGCCAGCAGCTTAGTAGAGGGAGGCCCATACAATGAGCAGTTCTTC | CASSLVEGGPYNEQFF
TRBJ2-1 | NA | NA | TRBV27 | TGTGCCAGCAGTTTAGGAAGATTCGCATCCTCACGGTCCTACAATGAGCAGTTCTTC | CASSLGRFASSRSYNEQFF
TRBJ2-5 | NA | few | TRBV2 | TGTGCCAGCAGAAATGAGGGAACCCAGTACTTC | CASRNEGTQYF
TRBJ1-1 | NA | NA | TRBV14 | TGTGCCAGCAGCCATCGGGAGGGGGGCCTTTACACTGAAGCTTTCTTT | CASSHREGGLYTEAFF
TRBJ1-1 | NA | NA | TRBV9 | TGTGCCAGCAGCGTAGCAGCAGGGAACACTGAAGCTTTCTTT | CASSVAAGNTEAFF
TRBJ1-2 | TRBD1 | NA | TRBV28 | TGTGCCAGCAGAGATGGACAGGGTCTCAACTATGGCTACACCTTC | CASRDGQGLNYGYTF
TRBJ2-7 | NA | NA | TRBV28 | TGTGCCAGCAGTTCGAGAGACGAGCAGTACTTC | CASSSRDEQYF
TRBJ2-7 | NA | NA | TRBV28 | TGTGCCAGCAGTCGAAAAATAGGGAGGGAGCAGTACTTC | CASSRKIGREQYF
TRBJ2-3 | NA | NA | TRBV5-4 | TGTGCCAGCACCTGGAAGGGCACAGATACGCAGTATTTT | CASTWKGTDTQYF
TRBJ2-2 | TRBD2 | NA | TRBV29-1 | TGCAGCGTTGACCCTAGCGGGAGATCTTCTTGGGGCACCGGGGAGCTGTTTTTT | CSVDPSGRSSWGTGELFF
TRBJ2-1 | NA | once | TRBV5-4 | TGTGCCAGCAGCTTGTCTGGCCTTGGTGATGAGCAGTTCTTC | CASSLSGLGDEQFF
TRBJ1-4 | NA | NA | TRBV27 | TGTGCCAGCAGTCCACAGAGCCAAAACAGGGCTGGTGAAAAACTGTTTTTT | CASSPQSQNRAGEKLFF
TRBJ1-1 | NA | NA | TRBV18 | TGTGCCAGCTCACTACAGGCCGTGAACACTGAAGCTTTCTTT | CASSLQAVNTEAFF
TRBJ1-2 | NA | few | TRBV30 | TGTGCCTGGACCGGCGGCTATGGCTACACCTTC | CAWTGGYGYTF
TRBJ2-7 | NA | NA | TRBV2 | TGTGCCAGCAGGGACACGAACTACGAGCAGTACTTC | CASRDTNYEQYF
TRBJ1-5 | NA | NA | TRBV19 | TGTGCCAGTAGCTTGAGTTATCAGCCCCAGCATTTT | CASSLSYQPQHF
TRBJ2-7 | NA | NA | TRBV5-4 | TGTGCCAGCAGCTTGGGGCTAGTCAACGAGCAGTACTTC | CASSLGLVNEQYF